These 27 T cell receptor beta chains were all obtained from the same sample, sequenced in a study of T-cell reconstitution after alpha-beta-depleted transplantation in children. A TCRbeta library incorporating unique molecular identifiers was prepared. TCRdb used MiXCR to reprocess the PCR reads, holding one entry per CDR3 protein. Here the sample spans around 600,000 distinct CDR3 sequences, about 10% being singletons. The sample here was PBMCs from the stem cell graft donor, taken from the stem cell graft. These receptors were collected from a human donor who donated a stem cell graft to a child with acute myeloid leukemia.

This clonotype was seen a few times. This CDR3 reads CASTRDLLGGYTF. CDR3 sequence (DNA): TGTGCCAGCACCAGAGACCTGTTAGGTGGCTACACCTTC. The chain links TRBV6-1 to TRBJ1-2, with D unclear. This CDR3 is built from 13 residues. The germline V gene encodes CDR1 MNHNS and CDR2 SASEGT. With 7 bases removed from V and 7 bases from J, the gap between germline ends came to 16 bases.

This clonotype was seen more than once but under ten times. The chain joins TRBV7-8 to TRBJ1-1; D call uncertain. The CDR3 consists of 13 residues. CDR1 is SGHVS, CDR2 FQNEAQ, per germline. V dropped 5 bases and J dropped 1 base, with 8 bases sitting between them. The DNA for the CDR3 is TGTGCCAGCAGCCCCGGGAAGAACACTGAAGCTTTCTTT. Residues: CASSPGKNTEAFF.

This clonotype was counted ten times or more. The CDR3 reads CSAKDRDSYEQYF. CDR3 nucleotide sequence: TGCAGTGCTAAGGATCGGGACTCCTACGAGCAGTACTTC. The chain has TRBV20-1 and TRBJ2-7; the D gene is possibly TRBD2 (5 bases). Germline CDR1 and CDR2: DFQATT and SNEGSKA (reference sequence). CDR3 length equals 13 residues. The V end was cut by 4 bases, the J end by 0 bases, with 10 bases between.

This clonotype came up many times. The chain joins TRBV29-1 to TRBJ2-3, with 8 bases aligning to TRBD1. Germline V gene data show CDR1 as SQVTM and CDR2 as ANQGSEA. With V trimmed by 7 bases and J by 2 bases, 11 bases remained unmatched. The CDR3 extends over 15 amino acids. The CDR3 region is CSARRTGTATDTQYF. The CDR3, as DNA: TGCAGCGCCCGGAGGACAGGGACCGCCACAGATACGCAGTATTTT.

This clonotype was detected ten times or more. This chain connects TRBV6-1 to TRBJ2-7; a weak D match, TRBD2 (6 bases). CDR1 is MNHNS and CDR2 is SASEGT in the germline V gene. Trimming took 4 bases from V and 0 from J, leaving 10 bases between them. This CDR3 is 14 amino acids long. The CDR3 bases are TGTGCCAGCAGTGGGAGGGGCCTCTCCTACGAGCAGTACTTC. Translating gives CASSGRGLSYEQYF.

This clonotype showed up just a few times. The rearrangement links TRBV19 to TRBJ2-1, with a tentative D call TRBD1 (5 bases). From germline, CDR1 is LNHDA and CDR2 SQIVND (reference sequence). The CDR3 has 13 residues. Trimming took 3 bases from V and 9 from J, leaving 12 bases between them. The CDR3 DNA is TGTGCCAGTAGTATCTCCGGCCAGGGTGAGCAGTTCTTC. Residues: CASSISGQGEQFF.

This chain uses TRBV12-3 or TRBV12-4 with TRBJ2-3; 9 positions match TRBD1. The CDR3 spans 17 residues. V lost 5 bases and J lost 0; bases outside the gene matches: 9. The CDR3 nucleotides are TGTGCCAGCAGTAGACCGGGACAGGGTACTAGCACAGATACGCAGTATTTT. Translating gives CASSRPGQGTSTDTQYF.

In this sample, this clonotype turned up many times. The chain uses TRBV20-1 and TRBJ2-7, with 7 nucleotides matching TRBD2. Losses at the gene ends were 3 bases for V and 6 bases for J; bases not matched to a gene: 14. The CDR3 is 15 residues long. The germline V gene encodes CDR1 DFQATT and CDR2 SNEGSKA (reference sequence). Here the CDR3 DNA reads TGCAGTGCTAGGTCCACTAGCGACCCGAGGTTCGAGCAGTACTTC. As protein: CSARSTSDPRFEQYF.

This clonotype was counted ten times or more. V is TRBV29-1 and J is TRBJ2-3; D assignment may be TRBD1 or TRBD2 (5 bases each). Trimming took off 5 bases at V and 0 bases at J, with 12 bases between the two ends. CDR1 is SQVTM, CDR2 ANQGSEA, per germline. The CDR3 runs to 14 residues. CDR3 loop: CSVLTGLSTDTQYF. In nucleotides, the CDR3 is TGCAGCGTTCTTACAGGACTTAGCACAGATACGCAGTATTTT.

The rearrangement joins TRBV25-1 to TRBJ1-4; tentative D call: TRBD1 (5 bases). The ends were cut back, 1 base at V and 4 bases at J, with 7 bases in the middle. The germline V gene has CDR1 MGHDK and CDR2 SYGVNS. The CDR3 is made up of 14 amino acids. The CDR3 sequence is CASSEWGGNEKLFF. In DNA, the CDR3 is TGTGCCAGCAGTGAATGGGGGGGTAATGAAAAACTGTTTTTT.

Written as DNA, the CDR3 is TGCAGCGTCGATGGACTAGCGGGAAAGACAGATACGCAGTATTTT. It specifies CSVDGLAGKTDTQYF. This chain connects TRBV29-1 to TRBJ2-3, with TRBD2 identical over 12 bases. Germline CDR1 and CDR2: SQVTM and ANQGSEA. The CDR3 totals 15 residues. The V and J ends lost 6 bases and 3 bases, in that order; junction bases with no gene match: 7.

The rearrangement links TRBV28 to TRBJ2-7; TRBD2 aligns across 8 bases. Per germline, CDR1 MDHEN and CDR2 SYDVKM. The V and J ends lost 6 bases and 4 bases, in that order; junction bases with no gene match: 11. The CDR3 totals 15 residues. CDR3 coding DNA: TGTGCCAGCAGCCCCGGGGGGGGGAGCACTTACGAGCAGTACTTC. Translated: CASSPGGGSTYEQYF. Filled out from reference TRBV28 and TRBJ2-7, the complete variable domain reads DVKVTQSSRYLVKRTGEKVFLECVQDMDHENMFWYRQDPGLGLRLIYFSYDVKMKEKGDIPEGYSVSREKKERFSLILESASTNQTSMYLCASSPGGGSTYEQYFGPGTRLTVT.

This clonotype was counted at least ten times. In DNA, the CDR3 is TGTGCCAGCAGTATACAAGGGGGCAAAGAAAAACTGTTTTTT. This codes for CASSIQGGKEKLFF. The chain has TRBV6-5 and TRBJ1-4, with 7 bases matching TRBD1. CDR1 MNHEY and CDR2 SVGAGI come from the germline V gene. Losses at the gene ends were 5 bases for V and 8 bases for J; bases not matched to a gene: 8. The CDR3 is made up of 14 amino acids.

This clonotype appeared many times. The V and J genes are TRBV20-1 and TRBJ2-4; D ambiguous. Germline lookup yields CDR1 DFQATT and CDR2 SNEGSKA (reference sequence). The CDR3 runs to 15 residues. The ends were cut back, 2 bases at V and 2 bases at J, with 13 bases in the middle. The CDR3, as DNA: TGCAGTGCTAGATCCCTATTCGGCCCCAAAAACATTCAGTACTTC. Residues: CSARSLFGPKNIQYF.

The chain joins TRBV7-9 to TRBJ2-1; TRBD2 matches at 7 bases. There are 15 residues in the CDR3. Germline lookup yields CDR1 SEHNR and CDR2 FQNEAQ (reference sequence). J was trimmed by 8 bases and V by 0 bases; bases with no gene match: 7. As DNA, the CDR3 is TGTGCCAGCAGCTTAGCAGCCGGACTAGGGGATGAGCAGTTCTTC. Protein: CASSLAAGLGDEQFF.

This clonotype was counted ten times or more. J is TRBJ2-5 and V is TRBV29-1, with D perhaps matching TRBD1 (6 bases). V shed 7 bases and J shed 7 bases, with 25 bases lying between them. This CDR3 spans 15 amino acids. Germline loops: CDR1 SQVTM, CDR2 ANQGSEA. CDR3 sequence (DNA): TGCAGCGACGTTTCGCGGACAGCCCCCGGAGGGACCCAGTACTTC. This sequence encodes CSDVSRTAPGGTQYF.

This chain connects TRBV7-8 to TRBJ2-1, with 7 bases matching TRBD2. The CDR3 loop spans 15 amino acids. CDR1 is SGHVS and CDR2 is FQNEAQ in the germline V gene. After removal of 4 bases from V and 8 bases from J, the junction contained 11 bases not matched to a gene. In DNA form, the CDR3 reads TGTGCCAGCAGCTCCCTCCTCGGGGGAGGGCATGAGCAGTTCTTC. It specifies CASSSLLGGGHEQFF.

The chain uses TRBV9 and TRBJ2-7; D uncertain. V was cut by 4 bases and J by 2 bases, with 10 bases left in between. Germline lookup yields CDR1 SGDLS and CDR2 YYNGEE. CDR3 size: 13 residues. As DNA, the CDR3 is TGTGCCAGCAGCCGCCAGATTGCCTACGAGCAGTACTTC. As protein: CASSRQIAYEQYF.

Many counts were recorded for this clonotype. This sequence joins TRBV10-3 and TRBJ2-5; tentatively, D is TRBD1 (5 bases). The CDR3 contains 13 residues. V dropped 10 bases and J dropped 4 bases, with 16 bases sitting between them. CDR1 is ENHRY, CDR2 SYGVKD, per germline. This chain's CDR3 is CATRSRVAETQYF. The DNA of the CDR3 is TGTGCCACGCGATCCAGGGTAGCAGAGACCCAGTACTTC.

The CDR3 sequence is CASSLRGRGIAGDWNEQFF. CDR3 in DNA: TGTGCCAGCAGCTTAAGAGGGAGGGGCATAGCGGGAGATTGGAATGAGCAGTTCTTC. The chain links TRBV11-2 to TRBJ2-1, with TRBD2 identical over 9 bases. The V segment lost 2 bases and the J segment 7 bases; nucleotides outside the gene matches: 18. CDR3 size: 19 residues. Germline V gene lookup returns CDR1 SGHAT and CDR2 FQNNGV.

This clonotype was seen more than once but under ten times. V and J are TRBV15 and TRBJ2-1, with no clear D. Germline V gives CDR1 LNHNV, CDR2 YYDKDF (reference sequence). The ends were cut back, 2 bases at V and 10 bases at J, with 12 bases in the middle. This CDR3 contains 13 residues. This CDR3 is CATSRQVVSEQFF. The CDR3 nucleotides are TGTGCCACCAGCAGACAAGTGGTCAGCGAGCAGTTCTTC.

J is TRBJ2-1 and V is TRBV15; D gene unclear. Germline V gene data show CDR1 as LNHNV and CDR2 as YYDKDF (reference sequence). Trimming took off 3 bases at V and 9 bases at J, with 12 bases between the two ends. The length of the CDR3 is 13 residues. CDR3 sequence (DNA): TGTGCCACCAGCAGTAGAGTTAGGTTTGAGCAGTTCTTC. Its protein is CATSSRVRFEQFF.

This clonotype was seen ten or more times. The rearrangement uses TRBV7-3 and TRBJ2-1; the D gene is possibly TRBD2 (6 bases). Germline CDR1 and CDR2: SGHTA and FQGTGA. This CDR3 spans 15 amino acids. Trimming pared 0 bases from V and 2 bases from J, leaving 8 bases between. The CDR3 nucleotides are TGTGCCAGCAGCTTAACGGGAGGACCCTACAATGAGCAGTTCTTC. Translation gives CASSLTGGPYNEQFF.

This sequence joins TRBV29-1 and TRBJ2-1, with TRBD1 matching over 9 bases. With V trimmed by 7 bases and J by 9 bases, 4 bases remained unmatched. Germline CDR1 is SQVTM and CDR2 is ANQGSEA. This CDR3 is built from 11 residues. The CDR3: CSGDRASEQFF. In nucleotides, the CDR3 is TGCAGCGGGGACAGGGCAAGTGAGCAGTTCTTC.

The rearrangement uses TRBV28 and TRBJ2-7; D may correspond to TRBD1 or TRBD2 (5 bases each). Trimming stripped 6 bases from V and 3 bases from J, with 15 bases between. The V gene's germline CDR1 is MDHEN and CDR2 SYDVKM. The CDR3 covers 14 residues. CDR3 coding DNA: TGTGCCAGCAGCCAACCGGGACGGAACTACGAGCAGTACTTC. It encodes CASSQPGRNYEQYF.

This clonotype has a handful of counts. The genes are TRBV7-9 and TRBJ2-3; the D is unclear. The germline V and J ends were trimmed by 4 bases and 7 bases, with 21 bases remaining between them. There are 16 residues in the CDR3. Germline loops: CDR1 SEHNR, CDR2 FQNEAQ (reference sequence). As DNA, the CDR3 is TGTGCCAGCAGCTCCTACATTGACGTTCGGGTAAATACGCAGTATTTT. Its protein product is CASSSYIDVRVNTQYF.

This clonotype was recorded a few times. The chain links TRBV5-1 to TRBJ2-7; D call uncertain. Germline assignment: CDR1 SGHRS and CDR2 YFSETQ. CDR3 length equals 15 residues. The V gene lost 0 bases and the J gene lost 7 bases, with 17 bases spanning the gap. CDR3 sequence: CASSLEPLSQREQYF. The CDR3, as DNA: TGCGCCAGCAGCTTGGAGCCTCTTTCGCAACGGGAGCAGTACTTC. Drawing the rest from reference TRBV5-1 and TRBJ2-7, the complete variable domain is KAGVTQTPRYLIKTRGQQVTLSCSPISGHRSVSWYQQTPGQGLQFLFEYFSETQRNKGNFPGRFSGRQFSNSRSEMNVSTLELGDSALYLCASSLEPLSQREQYFGPGTRLTVT.